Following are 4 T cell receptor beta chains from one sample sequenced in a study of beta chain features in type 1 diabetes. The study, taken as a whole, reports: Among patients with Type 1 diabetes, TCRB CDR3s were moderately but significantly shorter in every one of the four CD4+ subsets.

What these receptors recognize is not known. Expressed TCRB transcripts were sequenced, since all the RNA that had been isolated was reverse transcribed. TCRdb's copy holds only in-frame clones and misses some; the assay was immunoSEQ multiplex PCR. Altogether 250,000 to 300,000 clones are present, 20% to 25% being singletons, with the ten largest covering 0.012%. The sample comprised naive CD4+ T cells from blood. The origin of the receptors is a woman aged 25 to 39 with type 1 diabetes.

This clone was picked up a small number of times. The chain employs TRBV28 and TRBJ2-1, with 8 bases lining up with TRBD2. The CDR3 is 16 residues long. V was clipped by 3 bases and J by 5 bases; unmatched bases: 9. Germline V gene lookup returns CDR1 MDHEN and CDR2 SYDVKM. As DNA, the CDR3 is TGTGCCAGCAGTTTCACTACCCCGGGACTAGACAATGAGCAGTTCTTC. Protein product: CASSFTTPGLDNEQFF.

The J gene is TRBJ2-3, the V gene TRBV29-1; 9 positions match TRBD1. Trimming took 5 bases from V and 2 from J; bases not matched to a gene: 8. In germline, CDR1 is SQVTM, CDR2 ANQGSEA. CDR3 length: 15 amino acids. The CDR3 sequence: CSVQQGAPNTDTQYF. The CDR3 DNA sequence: TGCAGCGTTCAACAGGGGGCGCCTAACACAGATACGCAGTATTTT.

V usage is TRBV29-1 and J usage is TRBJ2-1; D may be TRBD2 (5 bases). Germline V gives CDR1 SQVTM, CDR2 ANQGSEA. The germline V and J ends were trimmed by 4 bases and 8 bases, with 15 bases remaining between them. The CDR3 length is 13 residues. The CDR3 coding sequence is TGCAGCGTTGCTAGGACTCTAGGCTATGAGCAGTTCTTC. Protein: CSVARTLGYEQFF.

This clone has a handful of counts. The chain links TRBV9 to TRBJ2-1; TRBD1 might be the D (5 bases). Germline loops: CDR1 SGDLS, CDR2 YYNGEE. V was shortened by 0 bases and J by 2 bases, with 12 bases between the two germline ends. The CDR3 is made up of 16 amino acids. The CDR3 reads CASSVGSSRAYNEQFF. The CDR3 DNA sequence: TGTGCCAGCAGCGTAGGGTCGAGCAGGGCCTACAATGAGCAGTTCTTC.